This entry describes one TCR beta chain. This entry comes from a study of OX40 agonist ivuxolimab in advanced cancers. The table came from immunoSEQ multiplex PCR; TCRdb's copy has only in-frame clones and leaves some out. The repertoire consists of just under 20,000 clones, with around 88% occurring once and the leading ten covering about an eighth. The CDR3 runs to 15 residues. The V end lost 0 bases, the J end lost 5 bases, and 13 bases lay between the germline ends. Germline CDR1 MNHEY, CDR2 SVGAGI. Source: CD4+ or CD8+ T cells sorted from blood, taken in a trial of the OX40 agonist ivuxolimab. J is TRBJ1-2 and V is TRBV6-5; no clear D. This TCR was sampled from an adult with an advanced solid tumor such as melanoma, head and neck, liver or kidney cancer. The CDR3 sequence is CASSYSMLGFYGYTF. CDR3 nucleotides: TGTGCCAGCAGTTACTCGATGTTGGGATTTTATGGCTACACCTTC.